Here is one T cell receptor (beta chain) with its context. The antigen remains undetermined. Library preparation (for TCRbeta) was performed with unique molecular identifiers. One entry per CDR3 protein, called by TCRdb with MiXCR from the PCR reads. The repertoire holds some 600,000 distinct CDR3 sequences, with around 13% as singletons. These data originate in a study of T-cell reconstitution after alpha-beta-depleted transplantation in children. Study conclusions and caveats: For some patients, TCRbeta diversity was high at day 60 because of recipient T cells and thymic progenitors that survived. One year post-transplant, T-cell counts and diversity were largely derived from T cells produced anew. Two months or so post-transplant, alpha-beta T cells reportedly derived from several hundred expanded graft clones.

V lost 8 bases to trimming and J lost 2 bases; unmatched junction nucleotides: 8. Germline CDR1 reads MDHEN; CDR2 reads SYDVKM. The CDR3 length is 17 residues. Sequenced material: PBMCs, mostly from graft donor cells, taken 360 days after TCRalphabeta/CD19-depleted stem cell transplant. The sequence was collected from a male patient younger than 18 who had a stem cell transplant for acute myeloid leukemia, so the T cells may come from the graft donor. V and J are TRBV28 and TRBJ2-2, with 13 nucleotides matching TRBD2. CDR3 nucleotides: TGTGCCAGCGAGGGACTAGCGGGATGGGGCAACACCGGGGAGCTGTTTTTT. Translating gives CASEGLAGWGNTGELFF.